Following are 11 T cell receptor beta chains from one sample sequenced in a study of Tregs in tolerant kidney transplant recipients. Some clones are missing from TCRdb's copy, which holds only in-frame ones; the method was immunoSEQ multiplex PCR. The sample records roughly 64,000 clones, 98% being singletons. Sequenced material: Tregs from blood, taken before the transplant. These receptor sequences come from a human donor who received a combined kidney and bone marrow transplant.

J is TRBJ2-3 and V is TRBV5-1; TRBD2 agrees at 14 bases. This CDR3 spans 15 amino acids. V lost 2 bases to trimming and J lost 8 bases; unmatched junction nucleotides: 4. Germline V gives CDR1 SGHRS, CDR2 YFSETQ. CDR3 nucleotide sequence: TGCGCCAGCAGCTTAGGGACTAGCGGGGGAAGTACGCAGTATTTT. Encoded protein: CASSLGTSGGSTQYF.

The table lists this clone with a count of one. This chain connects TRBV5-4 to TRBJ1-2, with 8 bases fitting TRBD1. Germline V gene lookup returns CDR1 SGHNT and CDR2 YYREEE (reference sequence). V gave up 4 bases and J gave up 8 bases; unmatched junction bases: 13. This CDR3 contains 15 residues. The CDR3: CASSPTLDRVWGYTF. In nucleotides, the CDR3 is TGTGCCAGCAGCCCGACCCTGGACAGGGTCTGGGGCTACACCTTC.

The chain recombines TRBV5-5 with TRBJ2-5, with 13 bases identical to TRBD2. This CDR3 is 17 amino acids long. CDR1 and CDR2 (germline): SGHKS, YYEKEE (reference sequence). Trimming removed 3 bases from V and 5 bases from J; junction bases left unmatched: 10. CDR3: CASSSGLAGSIGETQYF. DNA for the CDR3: TGTGCCAGCAGCTCGGGACTAGCGGGGTCAATAGGGGAGACCCAGTACTTC.

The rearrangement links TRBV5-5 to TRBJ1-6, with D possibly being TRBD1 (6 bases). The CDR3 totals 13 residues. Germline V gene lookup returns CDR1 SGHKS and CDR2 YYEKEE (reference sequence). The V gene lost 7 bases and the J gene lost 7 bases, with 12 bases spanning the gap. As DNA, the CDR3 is TGTGCCAGCTGGGGACAACCAAATTCACCCCTCCACTTT. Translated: CASWGQPNSPLHF.

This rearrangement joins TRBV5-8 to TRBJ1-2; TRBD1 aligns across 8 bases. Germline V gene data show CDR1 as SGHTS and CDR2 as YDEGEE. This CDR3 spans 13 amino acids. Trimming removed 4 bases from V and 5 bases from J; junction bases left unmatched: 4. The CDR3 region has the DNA TGTGCCAGCAGCACAGACAGGGGATATGGCTACACCTTC. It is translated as CASSTDRGYGYTF. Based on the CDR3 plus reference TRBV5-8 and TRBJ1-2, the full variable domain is EAGVTQSPTHLIKTRGQQATLRCSPISGHTSVYWYQQALGLGLQFLLWYDEGEERNRGNFPPRFSGRQFPNYSSELNVNALELEDSALYLCASSTDRGYGYTFGSGTRLTVV.

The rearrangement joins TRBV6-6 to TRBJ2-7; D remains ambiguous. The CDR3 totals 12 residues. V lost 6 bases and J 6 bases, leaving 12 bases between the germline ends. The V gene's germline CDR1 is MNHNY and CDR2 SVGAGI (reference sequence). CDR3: CASSPSRGEQYF. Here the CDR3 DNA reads TGTGCCAGCAGCCCATCTAGAGGCGAGCAGTACTTC.

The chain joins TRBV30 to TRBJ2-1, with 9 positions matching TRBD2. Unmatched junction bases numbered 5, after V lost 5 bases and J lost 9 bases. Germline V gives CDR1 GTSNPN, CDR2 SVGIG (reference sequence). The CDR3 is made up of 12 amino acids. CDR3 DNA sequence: TGTGCCTGGGGCCAACTAGCGGGTGAGCAGTTCTTC. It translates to CAWGQLAGEQFF.

The CDR3 nucleotides read TGTGCCTGGAGTGGGACAGCTAACTATGGCTACACCTTC. Amino acid sequence: CAWSGTANYGYTF. This sequence joins TRBV30 and TRBJ1-2; D might be TRBD1 (6 bases). CDR3 size: 13 residues. The germline V gene encodes CDR1 GTSNPN and CDR2 SVGIG (reference sequence). Trimming stripped 1 base from V and 0 bases from J, with 6 bases between.

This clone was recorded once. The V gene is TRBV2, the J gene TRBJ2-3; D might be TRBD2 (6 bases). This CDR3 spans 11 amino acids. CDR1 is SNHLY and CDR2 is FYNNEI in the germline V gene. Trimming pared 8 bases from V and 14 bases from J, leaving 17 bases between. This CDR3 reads CASSGTSTRYF. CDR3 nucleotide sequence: TGTGCCAGCTCTGGGACTTCGACTCGGTATTTT. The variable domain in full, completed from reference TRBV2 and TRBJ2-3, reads EPEVTQTPSHQVTQMGQEVILRCVPISNHLYFYWYRQILGQKVEFLVSFYNNEISEKSEIFDDQFSVERPDGSNFTLKIRSTKLEDSAMYFCASSGTSTRYFGPGTRLTVL.

Written as DNA, the CDR3 is TGTGCCAGCAGCGTAGGAATTAGCGGGAGGGTCTCCTACAATGAGCAGTTCTTC. It encodes CASSVGISGRVSYNEQFF. This sequence joins TRBV9 and TRBJ2-1; 11 nucleotides agree with TRBD2. V dropped 0 bases and J dropped 0; count of bases not matched to a gene: 5. The germline V gene has CDR1 SGDLS and CDR2 YYNGEE. The CDR3 has 18 amino acids. Complete variable domain (other parts from reference TRBV9 and TRBJ2-1): DSGVTQTPKHLITATGQRVTLRCSPRSGDLSVYWYQQSLDQGLQFLIQYYNGEERAKGNILERFSAQQFPDLHSELNLSSLELGDSALYFCASSVGISGRVSYNEQFFGPGTRLTVL.

The CDR3 DNA sequence: TGCGCCAGCAGCCAAGCCCCCGGTGAGGGCTACACCTTC. It codes for CASSQAPGEGYTF. The rearrangement joins TRBV4-3 to TRBJ1-2; D remains ambiguous. There are 13 residues in the CDR3. CDR1 and CDR2 (germline): LGHNA, YSLEER. V lost 1 base to trimming and J lost 8 bases, with 11 bases between them.